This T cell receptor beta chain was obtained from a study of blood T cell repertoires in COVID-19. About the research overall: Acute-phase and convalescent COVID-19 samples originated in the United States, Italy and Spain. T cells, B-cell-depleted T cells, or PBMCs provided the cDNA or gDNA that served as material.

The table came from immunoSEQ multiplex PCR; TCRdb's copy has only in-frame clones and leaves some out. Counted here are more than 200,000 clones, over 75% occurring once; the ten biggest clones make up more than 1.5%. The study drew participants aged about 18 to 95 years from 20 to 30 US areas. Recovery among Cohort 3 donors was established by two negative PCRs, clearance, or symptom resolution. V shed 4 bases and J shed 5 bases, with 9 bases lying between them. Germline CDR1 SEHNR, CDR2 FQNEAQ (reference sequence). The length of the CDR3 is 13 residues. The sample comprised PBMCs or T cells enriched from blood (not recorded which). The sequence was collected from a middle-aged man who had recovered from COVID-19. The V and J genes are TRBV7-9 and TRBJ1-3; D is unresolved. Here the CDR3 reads CASSSALRNTIYF. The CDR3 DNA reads TGTGCCAGCAGCTCCGCCCTAAGAAACACCATATATTTT.